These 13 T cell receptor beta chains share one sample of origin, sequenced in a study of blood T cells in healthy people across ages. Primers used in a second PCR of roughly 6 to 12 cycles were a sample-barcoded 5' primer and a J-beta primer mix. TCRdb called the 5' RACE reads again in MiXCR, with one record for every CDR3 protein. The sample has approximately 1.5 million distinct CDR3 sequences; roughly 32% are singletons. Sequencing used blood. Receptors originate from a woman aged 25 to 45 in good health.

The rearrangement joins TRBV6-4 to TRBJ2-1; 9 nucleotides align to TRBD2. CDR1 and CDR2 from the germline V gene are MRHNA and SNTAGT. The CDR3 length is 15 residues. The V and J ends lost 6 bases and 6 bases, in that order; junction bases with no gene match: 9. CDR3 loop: CASSPSAGGLNEQFF. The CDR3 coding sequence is TGTGCCAGCAGCCCATCAGCGGGGGGCCTCAATGAGCAGTTCTTC.

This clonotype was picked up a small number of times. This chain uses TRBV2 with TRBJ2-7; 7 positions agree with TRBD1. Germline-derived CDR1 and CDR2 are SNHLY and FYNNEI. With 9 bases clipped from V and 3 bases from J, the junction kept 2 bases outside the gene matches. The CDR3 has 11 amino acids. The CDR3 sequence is CASDRVYEQYF. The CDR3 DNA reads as TGTGCCAGTGACAGGGTCTACGAGCAGTACTTC. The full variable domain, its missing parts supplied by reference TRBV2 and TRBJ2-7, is EPEVTQTPSHQVTQMGQEVILRCVPISNHLYFYWYRQILGQKVEFLVSFYNNEISEKSEIFDDQFSVERPDGSNFTLKIRSTKLEDSAMYFCASDRVYEQYFGPGTRLTVT.

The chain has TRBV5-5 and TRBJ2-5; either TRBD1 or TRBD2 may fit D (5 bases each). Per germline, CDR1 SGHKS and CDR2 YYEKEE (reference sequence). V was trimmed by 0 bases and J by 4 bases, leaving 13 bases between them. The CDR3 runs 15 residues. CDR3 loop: CASSLVSGTPETQYF. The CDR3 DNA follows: TGTGCCAGCAGCTTGGTCTCAGGGACCCCAGAGACCCAGTACTTC.

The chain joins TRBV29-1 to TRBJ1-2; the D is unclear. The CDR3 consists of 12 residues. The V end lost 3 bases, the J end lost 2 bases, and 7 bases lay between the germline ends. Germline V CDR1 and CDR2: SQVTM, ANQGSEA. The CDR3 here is CSVESRNYGYTF. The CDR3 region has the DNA TGCAGCGTTGAGTCGAGGAACTATGGCTACACCTTC.

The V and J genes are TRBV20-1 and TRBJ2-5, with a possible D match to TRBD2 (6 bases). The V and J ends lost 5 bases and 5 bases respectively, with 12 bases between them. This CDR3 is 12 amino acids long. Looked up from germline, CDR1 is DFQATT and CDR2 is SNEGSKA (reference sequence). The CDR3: CSALEGRETQYF. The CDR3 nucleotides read TGCAGTGCTTTGGAGGGTCGGGAGACCCAGTACTTC.

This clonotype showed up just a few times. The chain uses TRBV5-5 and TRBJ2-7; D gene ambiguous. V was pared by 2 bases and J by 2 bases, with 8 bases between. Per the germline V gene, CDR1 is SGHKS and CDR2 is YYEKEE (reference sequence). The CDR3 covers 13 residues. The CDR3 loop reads CASSFLGTYEQYF. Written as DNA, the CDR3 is TGTGCCAGCAGCTTCCTGGGCACCTACGAGCAGTACTTC.

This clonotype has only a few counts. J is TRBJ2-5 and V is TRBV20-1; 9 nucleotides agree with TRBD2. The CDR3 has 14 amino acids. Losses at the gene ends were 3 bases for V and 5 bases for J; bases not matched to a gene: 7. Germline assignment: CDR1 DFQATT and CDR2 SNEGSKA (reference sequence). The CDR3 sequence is CSARDSGSYETQYF. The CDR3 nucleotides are TGCAGTGCTAGGGATAGCGGGAGTTATGAGACCCAGTACTTC.

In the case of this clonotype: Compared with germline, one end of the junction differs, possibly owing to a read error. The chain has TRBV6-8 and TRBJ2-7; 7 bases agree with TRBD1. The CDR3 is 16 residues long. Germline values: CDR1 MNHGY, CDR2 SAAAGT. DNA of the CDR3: TGTGCCAGCAGTTACACCGGTCGGGACAGCCTCTACAAGCAGTACTTC. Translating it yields CASSYTGRDSLYKQYF.

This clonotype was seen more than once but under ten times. CDR3 DNA: TGTGCCAGCAGTTACAAGGGAGGCTATGGCTACACCTTC. Its protein product is CASSYKGGYGYTF. This chain uses TRBV6-2 or TRBV6-3 with TRBJ1-2; D uncertain. The germline gives CDR1 MNHEY, CDR2 SVGEGT. This CDR3 has 13 amino acids. The ends were cut back, 2 bases at V and 4 bases at J, with 8 bases in the middle.

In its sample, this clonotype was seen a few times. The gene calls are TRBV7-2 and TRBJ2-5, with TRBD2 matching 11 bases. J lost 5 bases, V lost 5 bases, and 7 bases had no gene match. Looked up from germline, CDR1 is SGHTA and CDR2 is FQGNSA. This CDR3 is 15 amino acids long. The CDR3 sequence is CASSPHTSGSETQYF. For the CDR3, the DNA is TGTGCCAGCAGCCCCCATACTAGCGGGAGTGAGACCCAGTACTTC.

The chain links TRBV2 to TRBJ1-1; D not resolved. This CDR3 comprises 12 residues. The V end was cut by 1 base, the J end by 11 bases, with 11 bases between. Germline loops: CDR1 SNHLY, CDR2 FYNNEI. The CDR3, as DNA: TGTGCCAGCAGTGAAGTTTCGCCGGAGGCTTTCTTT. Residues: CASSEVSPEAFF.

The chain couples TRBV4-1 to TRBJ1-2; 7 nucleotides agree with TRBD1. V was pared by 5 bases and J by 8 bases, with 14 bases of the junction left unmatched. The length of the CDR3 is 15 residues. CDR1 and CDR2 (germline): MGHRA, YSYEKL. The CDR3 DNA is TGCGCCAGCAGCACCACGTTTGACAGGGTTGGGGGCTACACCTTC. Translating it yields CASSTTFDRVGGYTF.

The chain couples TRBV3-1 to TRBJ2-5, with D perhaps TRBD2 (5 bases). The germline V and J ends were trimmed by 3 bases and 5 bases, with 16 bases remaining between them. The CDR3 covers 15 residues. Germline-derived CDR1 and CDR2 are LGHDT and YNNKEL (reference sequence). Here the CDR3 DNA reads TGTGCCAGCAGCCAGCCAACCGGACTGGGGGAGACCCAGTACTTC. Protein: CASSQPTGLGETQYF.